This TCR beta chain was captured by sequencing in a study of T cell responses to AZD1222 COVID-19 vaccine. Broader study findings: Vaccination with two AZD1222 doses was followed by a rise in Spike-specific TCR breadth and depth.

Trimming took 6 bases from V and 6 from J, leaving 8 bases between them. The germline V gene encodes CDR1 LNHDA and CDR2 SQIVND (reference sequence). This CDR3 comprises 11 residues. Remarks on this clone: What it recognizes is unknown.

The table came from immunoSEQ multiplex PCR; TCRdb's copy has only in-frame clones and leaves some out. Of roughly 100,000 clones in the sample, around nine tenths were seen once. The chain has TRBV19 and TRBJ1-1, with no clear D. The sequencing used peripheral blood, collected on day 0 of AZD1222 vaccination. The clonotype comes from an adult in good health. This chain's CDR3 is CASRGSAEAFF. The CDR3 nucleotides read TGTGCCAGTAGGGGGTCCGCTGAAGCTTTCTTT.